What follows are 32 T cell receptor beta chains derived from one specimen sequenced in a study of regulatory T cells in long-lasting Graves disease. In building TCR beta libraries, iRepertoire HTBI primers were used together with Arm-PCR of CDR3 regions. TCRdb reanalysed the multiplex PCR reads using MiXCR and keeps one entry per CDR3 protein. The sample consists of over 500,000 distinct CDR3 sequences, 15% to 20% of them appearing once. The time point here: newly diagnosed GD, antithyroid drugs for less than 3 months. Making the TCR library involved RNA that had been extracted from PBMCs. The same sample was also used in a study of T cells in Graves' hyperthyroidism and ophthalmopathy.

Sample: peripheral blood mononuclear cells (PBMCs), taken at new diagnosis, from a patient treated with antithyroid drugs. The source of these receptors is a man aged 18 to 30 with Graves disease.

The rearrangement joins TRBV24-1 to TRBJ2-5, with D maybe TRBD1 (5 bases). CDR1 is KGHDR and CDR2 is SFDVKD in the germline V gene. Trimming removed 6 bases at V and 5 bases at J, with 18 bases between. The CDR3 spans 15 residues. The CDR3, as DNA: TGTGCCACCAGTTCTACGCCCTCCAAGGGGGAGACCCAGTACTTC. Protein sequence: CATSSTPSKGETQYF.

This chain links TRBV27 with TRBJ2-7; tentative D call: TRBD2 (7 bases). CDR1 and CDR2 from the germline V gene are MNHEY and SMNVEV (reference sequence). V dropped 3 bases and J dropped 6 bases, with 21 bases sitting between them. The CDR3 covers 16 residues. CDR3 loop: CASSLSSGTPDPEQYF. CDR3 nucleotide sequence: TGTGCCAGCAGTTTGAGCAGCGGGACACCGGACCCCGAGCAGTACTTC.

There are many counts of this clonotype. This chain uses TRBV19 with TRBJ1-1; unclear D gene. Germline V lookup: CDR1 LNHDA, CDR2 SQIVND (reference sequence). This CDR3 spans 13 amino acids. The ends were cut back, 5 bases at V and 1 base at J, with 8 bases in the middle. CDR3 coding DNA: TGTGCCAGTAGTGCTCAGAAGAACACTGAAGCTTTCTTT. Its translation is CASSAQKNTEAFF.

This clonotype has at least ten counts. The chain carries TRBV7-2 and TRBJ1-1; D is undetermined. The CDR3 is made up of 15 amino acids. Trimming stripped 2 bases from V and 4 bases from J, with 14 bases between. Germline assignment: CDR1 SGHTA and CDR2 FQGNSA. In DNA form, the CDR3 reads TGTGCCAGCAGCTTAAACGCGGGGTGGGGCACTGAAGCTTTCTTT. Translating gives CASSLNAGWGTEAFF.

This clonotype appeared a few times. The chain carries TRBV12-3 or TRBV12-4 and TRBJ2-2; D remains ambiguous. CDR3 length equals 16 residues. V gave up 5 bases and J gave up 5 bases, with 18 bases separating them. This chain's CDR3 is CASSATPVSATGELFF. The CDR3 DNA is TGTGCCAGCAGTGCCACCCCCGTCTCGGCTACCGGGGAGCTGTTTTTT.

This clonotype was observed a few times. V and J are TRBV6-1 and TRBJ1-2; 10 bases map to TRBD1. The trim removed 6 bases at V and 7 bases at J, leaving 8 bases unmatched. The germline V gene encodes CDR1 MNHNS and CDR2 SASEGT. The CDR3 consists of 14 residues. The CDR3 protein is CASRPGTGVGGYTF. CDR3 sequence (DNA): TGTGCCAGCAGGCCCGGGACAGGGGTCGGTGGCTACACCTTC.

This clonotype came up a few times. The CDR3 DNA follows: TGTGCCAGCAGCGTCGGTCCGGGACCGGGGTCCTCACCCCTCCACTTT. Translated: CASSVGPGPGSSPLHF. The genes are TRBV9 and TRBJ1-6; perhaps TRBD1 as D (5 bases). V dropped 2 bases and J dropped 10 bases, with 19 bases sitting between them. CDR1 and CDR2 from the germline V gene are SGDLS and YYNGEE. This CDR3 is built from 16 residues.

This clonotype was counted at least ten times. The chain uses TRBV2 and TRBJ2-2; 8 nucleotides line up with TRBD1. Germline V gives CDR1 SNHLY, CDR2 FYNNEI. The CDR3 length is 16 residues. J gave up 5 bases and V 3 bases, and 8 bases lay outside the gene matches. The CDR3 loop reads CASSDFGRGHTGELFF. The CDR3 DNA reads as TGTGCCAGCAGTGACTTCGGCAGGGGGCATACCGGGGAGCTGTTTTTT.

This clonotype was detected many times. The chain combines TRBV7-3 with TRBJ1-5; D call uncertain. The CDR3 loop spans 13 amino acids. Per germline, CDR1 SGHTA and CDR2 FQGTGA. Trimming pared 1 base from V and 4 bases from J, leaving 5 bases between. CDR3 amino acids: CASSLMANQPQHF. The CDR3 DNA reads TGTGCCAGCAGCTTAATGGCGAATCAGCCCCAGCATTTT. The whole variable domain, filled in from reference TRBV7-3 and TRBJ1-5, reads GAGVSQTPSNKVTEKGKYVELRCDPISGHTALYWYRQSLGQGPEFLIYFQGTGAADDSGLPNDRFFAVRPEGSVSTLKIQRTERGDSAVYLCASSLMANQPQHFGDGTRLSIL.

This chain uses TRBV5-5 with TRBJ1-1, with a possible D match to TRBD1 (6 bases). The CDR3 contains 16 residues. Germline CDR1 reads SGHKS; CDR2 reads YYEKEE (reference sequence). V was pared by 4 bases and J by 1 base, with 17 bases between. The CDR3: CASSHTPAGENTEAFF. As DNA, the CDR3 is TGTGCCAGCAGCCATACCCCGGCAGGGGAGAACACTGAAGCTTTCTTT.

This chain links TRBV4-1 with TRBJ2-7, with D possibly matching TRBD1 (5 bases). This CDR3 has 14 residues. V was cut by 1 base and J by 2 bases, with 9 bases left in between. Germline CDR1 MGHRA, CDR2 YSYEKL. The CDR3 here is CASSQVGPAYEQYF. CDR3 nucleotides: TGCGCCAGCAGCCAAGTGGGGCCTGCCTACGAGCAGTACTTC.

This clonotype was detected only a few times. The chain combines TRBV28 with TRBJ1-1; no firm D call. This CDR3 region has 14 residues. Trimming took off 5 bases at V and 5 bases at J, with 15 bases between the two ends. CDR1 and CDR2 from the germline V gene are MDHEN and SYDVKM. CDR3 in DNA: TGTGCCAGCAGTCCCGGGTTGAGTGTGACTGAAGCTTTCTTT. Encoded protein: CASSPGLSVTEAFF.

Worth noting for this clonotype: The junction and the germline gene differ at one end; a read error may be behind it. This chain links TRBV11-2 with TRBJ1-3; 7 positions match TRBD1. The CDR3 contains 20 residues. Germline CDR1 and CDR2: SGHAT and FQNNGV. CDR3 DNA: TGTGCCAGCAGCCCTCATTCGGGGAACAGGGGCGCCAGCGTTAGGAACACCATGTATTTT. Residues: CASSPHSGNRGASVRNTMYF. Full variable domain (remainder filled in from reference TRBV11-2 and TRBJ1-3): EAGVAQSPRYKIIEKRQSVAFWCNPISGHATLYWYQQILGQGPKLLIQFQNNGVVDDSQLPKDRFSAERLKGVDSTLKIQPAKLEDSAVYLCASSPHSGNRGASVRNTMYFGEGSWLTVV.

There are many counts of this clonotype. The rearrangement uses TRBV30 and TRBJ2-1; 7 bases align to TRBD2. Germline loops: CDR1 GTSNPN, CDR2 SVGIG (reference sequence). CDR3 length: 15 amino acids. The trim removed 2 bases at V and 8 bases at J, leaving 12 bases unmatched. CDR3 nucleotides: TGTGCCTGGAGTCGGATGAGCGGGAAGTTGGATGAGCAGTTCTTC. Residues: CAWSRMSGKLDEQFF.

The sample holds many counts of this clonotype. The chain links TRBV5-1 to TRBJ2-1, with D unresolved. Germline V CDR1 and CDR2: SGHRS, YFSETQ. The CDR3 spans 15 residues. Trimming shortened V by 0 bases and J by 3 bases, and 10 bases separated the two germline ends. CDR3 in amino acids: CASSLGQTFYNEQFF. CDR3 in DNA: TGCGCCAGCAGCTTGGGACAAACCTTCTACAATGAGCAGTTCTTC.

Ten or more counts support this clonotype. The V call is TRBV11-2, the J call TRBJ2-1; D tentatively fits TRBD1 or TRBD2 (5 bases each). V was clipped by 5 bases and J by 9 bases, with 20 bases between them. CDR1 and CDR2 (germline): SGHAT, FQNNGV. This CDR3 spans 15 amino acids. The CDR3 loop is CASSEGISRDGEQFF. Here the CDR3 DNA reads TGTGCCAGCAGCGAGGGGATCAGCAGGGATGGTGAGCAGTTCTTC.

The chain employs TRBV12-3 or TRBV12-4 and TRBJ1-2; weak D call: TRBD1 (6 bases). Between the trimmed V and J ends, which lost 4 bases and 1 base, there was a span of 10 bases. The CDR3 contains 14 residues. Here the CDR3 DNA reads TGTGCCAGCAGTTCAGGGGTAGTTAACTATGGCTACACCTTC. Amino acids: CASSSGVVNYGYTF.

This clonotype appeared a few times. The chain couples TRBV20-1 to TRBJ2-2; D remains unclear. This CDR3 has 14 amino acids. Germline CDR1 reads DFQATT; CDR2 reads SNEGSKA (reference sequence). The V end was cut by 5 bases, the J end by 0 bases, with 10 bases between. This CDR3 is CSALVNANTGELFF. The DNA of the CDR3 is TGCAGTGCTTTAGTTAACGCGAACACCGGGGAGCTGTTTTTT.

This clonotype was detected many times. The J gene is TRBJ2-7, the V gene TRBV20-1; 14 positions match TRBD2. CDR3 size: 14 residues. Unmatched junction bases numbered 5, after V lost 5 bases and J lost 5 bases. The V gene's germline CDR1 is DFQATT and CDR2 SNEGSKA (reference sequence). CDR3 residues: CSAAGTSGSNEQYF. The CDR3 nucleotides read TGCAGTGCTGCTGGGACTAGCGGGAGCAACGAGCAGTACTTC.

With respect to this clonotype: Since a much larger clone is just one base distant, this may be a read error. J is TRBJ2-7 and V is TRBV2; 7 positions match TRBD1. Germline V gene sequence: CDR1 SNHLY, CDR2 FYNNEI. This CDR3 spans 14 amino acids. The CDR3: CTSSRGTDFYEQYF. The CDR3 nucleotides are TGTACCAGCAGTCGTGGGACAGATTTCTACGAGCAGTACTTC.

This clonotype was counted ten times or more. This chain uses TRBV29-1 with TRBJ1-1; D ambiguous. V lost 5 bases to trimming and J lost 4 bases, with 8 bases between them. The CDR3 totals 11 residues. In germline, CDR1 is SQVTM, CDR2 ANQGSEA. The CDR3 DNA is TGCAGCGTTCTCAGCGCCACTGAAGCTTTCTTT. Amino acids: CSVLSATEAFF. Full variable domain (rest looked up from reference TRBV29-1 and TRBJ1-1): SAVISQKPSRDICQRGTSLTIQCQVDSQVTMMFWYRQQPGQSLTLIATANQGSEATYESGFVIDKFPISRPNLTFSTLTVSNMSPEDSSIYLCSVLSATEAFFGQGTRLTVV.

This clonotype has a count of ten or more. This chain joins TRBV12-3 or TRBV12-4 and TRBJ2-1, with a weak D call TRBD2 (5 bases). Trimming removed 3 bases from V and 7 bases from J, with 13 bases in between. The CDR3 totals 14 residues. CDR3 in amino acids: CASSFGIGINEQFF. The CDR3 DNA is TGTGCCAGCAGTTTTGGTATCGGGATAAATGAGCAGTTCTTC.

This clonotype was seen many times. This chain links TRBV28 with TRBJ2-5, with unresolved D. V was trimmed by 4 bases and J by 1 base, leaving 13 bases between them. Germline-derived CDR1 and CDR2 are MDHEN and SYDVKM. The CDR3 length is 15 residues. Here the CDR3 DNA reads TGTGCCAGCAGTTCGTATCGGTCATTCCAAGAGACCCAGTACTTC. This sequence encodes CASSSYRSFQETQYF.

This chain connects TRBV12-3 or TRBV12-4 to TRBJ2-1, with 8 bases aligning to TRBD2. The CDR3 length is 15 residues. Trimming at V came to 6 bases and at J to 4 bases, leaving 8 bases not matched to a gene. Here the CDR3 DNA reads TGTGCCAGCAGGTTACTAGCGGAAGTTTACAATGAGCAGTTCTTC. Amino acid sequence: CASRLLAEVYNEQFF.

The sample holds many counts of this clonotype. This chain connects TRBV12-3 or TRBV12-4 to TRBJ1-2; a possible D gene is TRBD1 (5 bases). This CDR3 comprises 11 residues. V dropped 11 bases and J dropped 8 bases, with 15 bases sitting between them. In DNA form, the CDR3 reads TGTGCCGCTCAAACAGGTGCGGGCTACACCTTC. Its protein is CAAQTGAGYTF.

The table lists this clonotype with many counts. This CDR3 reads CASSPTGGLPSVYNEQFF. The CDR3 DNA reads TGCGCCAGCAGCCCGACAGGGGGTCTACCGAGCGTCTACAATGAGCAGTTCTTC. The chain has TRBV5-1 and TRBJ2-1; the match to TRBD1 covers 9 bases. The V segment lost 4 bases and the J segment 3 bases; nucleotides outside the gene matches: 14. CDR1 is SGHRS and CDR2 is YFSETQ in the germline V gene. This CDR3 spans 18 amino acids.

The sample holds many counts of this clonotype. V and J are TRBV12-3 or TRBV12-4 and TRBJ2-1; D unclear. V was pared by 2 bases and J by 4 bases, with 9 bases between. The CDR3 spans 14 residues. This chain's CDR3 is CASSLIGVYNEQFF. CDR3 nucleotide sequence: TGTGCCAGCAGTTTAATAGGAGTTTACAATGAGCAGTTCTTC.

This clonotype was counted ten times or more. The V gene is TRBV7-8, the J gene TRBJ2-3; 7 bases match TRBD1. J was trimmed by 0 bases and V by 5 bases; bases with no gene match: 14. Looked up from germline, CDR1 is SGHVS and CDR2 is FQNEAQ. The length of the CDR3 is 18 residues. The CDR3 sequence: CASSARDRKRESTDTQYF. In DNA form, the CDR3 reads TGTGCCAGCAGCGCCCGGGACAGAAAACGAGAGAGCACAGATACGCAGTATTTT.

This clonotype was seen a handful of times. The chain joins TRBV19 to TRBJ2-1; 7 bases map to TRBD2. The CDR3 is 16 residues long. CDR1 and CDR2 from the germline V gene are LNHDA and SQIVND (reference sequence). J lost 7 bases, V lost 6 bases, and 15 bases had no gene match. The CDR3 bases are TGTGCCAGTAGCACCAAATGGCGGGAGTCAGGTAATGAGCAGTTCTTC. This gives the protein CASSTKWRESGNEQFF.

This clonotype has more than one count but fewer than ten. V gene TRBV29-1 combines with J gene TRBJ2-3, with D perhaps TRBD2 (5 bases). Germline V gives CDR1 SQVTM, CDR2 ANQGSEA. The CDR3 spans 12 residues. The V gene lost 7 bases and the J gene lost 0 bases, with 8 bases spanning the gap. CDR3 protein: CSGGVSTDTQYF. Written as DNA, the CDR3 is TGCAGCGGGGGAGTGAGCACAGATACGCAGTATTTT.

As to this clonotype: This may be a read error, as it is one base from a much larger clone. The chain links TRBV11-2 to TRBJ2-7; D is perhaps TRBD1 (5 bases). Germline CDR1 SGHAT, CDR2 FQNNGV. The CDR3 contains 14 residues. V shed 4 bases and J shed 0 bases, with 10 bases lying between them. This CDR3 reads CASSSDTISYEQYF. CDR3 DNA: TGTGCCAGCAGCTCGGACACCATCTCCTACGAGCAGTACTTC.

The rearrangement links TRBV6-1 to TRBJ1-1, with a possible D match to TRBD1 (6 bases). Per germline, CDR1 MNHNS and CDR2 SASEGT. The CDR3 is made up of 15 amino acids. V lost 6 bases and J lost 0, with 14 bases in between. This chain's CDR3 is CASRVRTAMNTEAFF. CDR3 sequence (DNA): TGTGCCAGCAGAGTTAGGACAGCTATGAACACTGAAGCTTTCTTT.